Reported below is one TCR beta chain. Its antigen remains unknown. TCRdb independently ran MiXCR on the 5' RACE reads; one entry per CDR3 protein. The profile shows about 410,000 distinct CDR3 sequences, 18% of them singletons. The CDR3 loop spans 18 amino acids. V was pared by 0 bases and J by 4 bases, with 21 bases between. CDR1 ENHRY and CDR2 SYGVKD come from the germline V gene. This sample is drawn from a study of T-cell memory formation after mild COVID-19. Study findings and constraints: Some SARS-CoV-2-responding clones were already detected in memory before infection. Clonal second-wave expansions that peaked on day 37 had unconfirmed SARS-CoV-2 specificity. Whereas later expanders leaned CD4+, clones contracting day 15 to 85 showed a balanced CD4/CD8 makeup.

The origin of this receptor is a man between 18 and 29 years old who had mild COVID-19 (a few samples of this study predate the infection). Cell type and time point are not known. Sequenced: PBMCs or a T cell subset sorted from them (not recorded which). The J gene is TRBJ1-1, the V gene TRBV10-3, with a weak D call TRBD1 (5 bases). The DNA of the CDR3 is TGTGCCATCAGTGAGTCGGTGGTCAGGGAGGGGATTGGCACTGAAGCTTTCTTT. Amino acids: CAISESVVREGIGTEAFF.